This T cell receptor beta chain was sequenced in a study of blood T cell repertoires in COVID-19 (dated by TCRdb to 2018 to 2020). In the study overall: The collaborator samples originated in the United States, Italy and Spain and spanned the acute and convalescent phases of COVID-19. The dataset comprised deeply sampled blood TCRbeta repertoires from subjects exposed to, actively infected with, or recovered from COVID-19. Nearly every sample came with metadata listing a de-identified subject ID, COVID-19 status, age in years and sex. HLA class I and class II types, where available, came from metadata supplied by the sample provider rather than from assay-based typing. The material from the prospective study consisted of cDNA or gDNA derived from T cells, B-cell-depleted T cells, or PBMCs. Samples came from the ongoing ImmuneRACE study (first 160 participants) plus 1,254 subjects from 6 global collaborators. The repertoires were released in a freely available public database meant as a resource for research on the immune response to SARS-CoV-2.

Remarks on this clone: Its antigen is still unknown. No base quality information exists; no much larger clone differs at one position.

TCRbeta CDR3 regions were amplified from genomic DNA using the immunoSEQ Assay, a bias-controlled multiplex PCR. Turning to the authors' computational methods: The number of nucleated cells in each sample was estimated by amplification of reference gene primers within the assay. To quantify the absolute abundance of each unique TCRbeta CDR3 rearrangement, sequence reads were collapsed and filtered. For each sample, productive Simpson clonality was calculated by taking the square root of Simpson's diversity index across productive rearrangements. The clones in this table, taken by TCRdb from immuneACCESS, are in-frame only. Not every clone is retained; where verified, under half of the shortfall comes from an unresolved V gene, and the cause of the rest is unknown. D and trimming come from the DNA, and the V and J calls and clone size come from that table. A total of 130,000 to 150,000 clones appear in this sample, around nine tenths of them only once. Together, the top ten hold 0.95% to 1.5% of the sample.

Findings and caveats that apply to the study as a whole: The quantity of clinical and demographic metadata differed by source and by participant and was supplied without curation.

Spanning cysteine to phenylalanine, the CDR3 consists of 14 amino acids. Solely the CDR3 DNA is kept, with 42 bases framed from the first base. At the junction V is shortened by 3 bases and J by 3 bases, with 10 bases in between. The germline V gene yields SGHTA for CDR1 and FQGTGA for CDR2. Participants in the prospective study were enrolled through a virtual design, were aged roughly 18 to 100 years, and lived in about 25 United States geographic areas. To assign participants to cohorts, the prospective study relied on clinical history that participants themselves reported in a screening survey and a study questionnaire. Each participant in the prospective study had whole blood, serum and a nasopharyngeal or oropharyngeal swab collected by mobile phlebotomists. Additional blood draws and questionnaires over a 2-month period could optionally be provided by prospective study participants. Prospective study blood samples were shipped either frozen or at room temperature before DNA extraction.

Sequencing used PBMCs or T cells enriched from blood (not recorded which). Rearrangement joined TRBV7-3 to TRBJ2-3, with a tentative D gene TRBD2 over 6 matching bases. The receptor comes from a woman in her 30s with acute COVID-19. The CDR3 reads as follows: CASSFGSGTDTQYF. The DNA sequence is as follows: TGTGCCAGCAGCTTTGGCAGCGGGACAGATACGCAGTATTTT. The variable domain in full, with residues beyond the CDR3 obtained from the reference TRBV7-3 and TRBJ2-3 genes, is GAGVSQTPSNKVTEKGKYVELRCDPISGHTALYWYRQSLGQGPEFLIYFQGTGAADDSGLPNDRFFAVRPEGSVSTLKIQRTERGDSAVYLCASSFGSGTDTQYFGPGTRLTVL.